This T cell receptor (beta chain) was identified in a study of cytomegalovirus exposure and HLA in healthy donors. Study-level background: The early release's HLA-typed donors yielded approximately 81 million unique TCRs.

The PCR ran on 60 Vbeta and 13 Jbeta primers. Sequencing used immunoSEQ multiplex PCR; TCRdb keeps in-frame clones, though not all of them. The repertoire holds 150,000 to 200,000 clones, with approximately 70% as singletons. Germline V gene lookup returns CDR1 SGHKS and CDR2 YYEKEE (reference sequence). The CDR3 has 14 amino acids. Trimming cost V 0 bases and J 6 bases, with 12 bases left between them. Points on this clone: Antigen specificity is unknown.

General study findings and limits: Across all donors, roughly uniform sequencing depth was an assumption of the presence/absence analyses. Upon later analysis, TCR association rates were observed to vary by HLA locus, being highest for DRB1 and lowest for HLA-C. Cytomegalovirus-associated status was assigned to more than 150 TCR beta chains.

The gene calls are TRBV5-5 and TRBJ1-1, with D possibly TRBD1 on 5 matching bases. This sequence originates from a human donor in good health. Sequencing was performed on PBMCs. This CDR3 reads CASSLVGLGAEAFF. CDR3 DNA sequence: TGTGCCAGCAGCTTGGTAGGATTAGGGGCTGAAGCTTTCTTT. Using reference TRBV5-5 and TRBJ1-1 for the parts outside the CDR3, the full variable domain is DAGVTQSPTHLIKTRGQQVTLRCSPISGHKSVSWYQQVLGQGPQFIFQYYEKEERGRGNFPDRFSARQFPNYSSELNVNALLLGDSALYLCASSLVGLGAEAFFGQGTRLTVV.